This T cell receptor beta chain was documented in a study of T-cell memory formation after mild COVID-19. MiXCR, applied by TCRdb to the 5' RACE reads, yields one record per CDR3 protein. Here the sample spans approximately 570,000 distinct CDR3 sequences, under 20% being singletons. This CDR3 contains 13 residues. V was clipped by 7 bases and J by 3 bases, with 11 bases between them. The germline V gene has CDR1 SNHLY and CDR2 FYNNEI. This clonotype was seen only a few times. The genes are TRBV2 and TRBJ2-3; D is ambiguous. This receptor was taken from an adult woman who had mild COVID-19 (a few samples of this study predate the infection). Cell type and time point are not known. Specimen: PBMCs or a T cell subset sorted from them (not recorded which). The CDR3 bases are TGTGCCAGCATTAGCTTACCTACAGATACGCAGTATTTT. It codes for CASISLPTDTQYF.